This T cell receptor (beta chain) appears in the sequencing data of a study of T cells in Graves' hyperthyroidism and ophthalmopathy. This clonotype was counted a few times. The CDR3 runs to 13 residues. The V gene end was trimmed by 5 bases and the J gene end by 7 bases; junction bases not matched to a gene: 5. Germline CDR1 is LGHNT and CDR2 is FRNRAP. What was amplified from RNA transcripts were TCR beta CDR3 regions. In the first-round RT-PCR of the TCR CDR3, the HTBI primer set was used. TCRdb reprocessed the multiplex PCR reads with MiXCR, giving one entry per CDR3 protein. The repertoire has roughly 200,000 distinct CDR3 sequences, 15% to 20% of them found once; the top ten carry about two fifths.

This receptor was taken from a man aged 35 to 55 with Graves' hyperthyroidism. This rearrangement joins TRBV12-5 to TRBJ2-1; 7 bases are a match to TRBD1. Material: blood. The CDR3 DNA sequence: TGTGCTAGTGGTCCGGGACAGACTAATGAGCAGTTCTTC. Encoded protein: CASGPGQTNEQFF.